These T cell receptor beta chains were read from a single sample in a study of Graves' ophthalmopathy and Graves' hyperthyroidism. TCRdb used MiXCR to reprocess the multiplex PCR reads, holding one entry per CDR3 protein. Among more than 1,000,000 distinct CDR3 sequences, 36% were seen once, and the ten largest hold around 10%. The source material was peripheral blood or thyroid tissue (not recorded which). The receptors shown here come from an adult man with Graves' hyperthyroidism. Both conserved end residues are part of each CDR3. Each record gives: V gene, J gene, clone size, D gene, CDR3 protein, CDR3 DNA. The D gene is left open where the match is weak. Size tells how often a clone was seen (once, few, many) or the class of an expanded clone, and some rows leave it out.

TRBV6-1	TRBJ2-7	many	TRBD1	CASSEAGTDYEQYF	TGTGCCAGCAGTGAAGCAGGGACAGACTACGAGCAGTACTTC
TRBV10-2	TRBJ1-1	.	.	CASSAGADEAFF	TGCGCCAGCAGTGCCGGGGCAGACGAAGCTTTCTTT
TRBV10-3	TRBJ2-7	.	TRBD2	CAITRTSGNYEQYF	TGTGCCATCACTAGGACTAGCGGGAACTACGAGCAGTACTTC
TRBV20-1	TRBJ2-7	many	.	CSATGTAISYEQYF	TGCAGTGCTACCGGGACGGCCATATCCTACGAGCAGTACTTC
TRBV6-6	TRBJ1-2	.	.	CASGTKVLGHTF	TGTGCCAGCGGTACGAAGGTATTAGGCCACACCTTC
TRBV10-3	TRBJ2-2	few	.	CASTPRGRANTGELFF	TGTGCCAGCACCCCCAGGGGAAGGGCGAACACCGGGGAGCTGTTTTTT
TRBV7-8	TRBJ1-6	many	TRBD1	CASSYRDRNNSPLHF	TGTGCCAGCAGTTATAGGGACAGAAACAATTCACCCCTCCACTTT
TRBV24-1	TRBJ2-5	once	.	CATSTGSQETQYF	TGTGCCACCAGCACAGGGTCACAAGAGACCCAGTACTTC
TRBV7-2	TRBJ2-7	.	.	CASSLVGSGTGTYEQYF	TGTGCCAGCAGCTTAGTGGGTAGCGGGACAGGCACCTACGAGCAGTACTTC
TRBV19	TRBJ1-5	.	TRBD1	CASSIDPGDRSNQLQHF	TGTGCCAGTAGTATAGATCCGGGGGACAGGTCCAATCAGCTCCAGCATTTT
TRBV29-1	TRBJ2-7	many	.	CSVDPGNYEQYF	TGCAGCGTTGACCCGGGGAACTACGAGCAGTACTTC
TRBV7-2	TRBJ2-2	.	.	CASSLKGGKVAGELFF	TGTGCCAGCAGCTTGAAGGGTGGCAAAGTGGCCGGGGAGCTGTTTTTT
TRBV29-1	TRBJ2-5	.	TRBD2	CSVDPGGPETQYF	TGCAGCGTTGATCCGGGGGGGCCGGAGACCCAGTACTTC
TRBV7-2	TRBJ1-5	.	.	CASREDSNQPQHF	TGTGCCAGCCGGGAAGATAGCAATCAGCCCCAGCATTTT
TRBV10-2	TRBJ2-6	.	TRBD1	CASRGTGEAGANVLTF	TGCGCCAGCAGGGGGACAGGGGAGGCTGGGGCCAACGTCCTGACTTTC
TRBV7-3	TRBJ1-6	many	TRBD1	CASSSGDRNSPLHF	TGTGCCAGCAGCTCGGGGGACAGGAATTCACCCCTCCACTTT
TRBV6-1	TRBJ1-1	.	TRBD1	CASRRTGGANTEAFF	TGTGCCAGCAGACGCACAGGGGGTGCGAACACTGAAGCCTTCTTT